These 18 T cell receptor beta chains were all obtained from the same sample, sequenced in a study of Ad26.COV2.S vaccination and SARS-CoV-2 variants. Noted treatment: about 20 received Ad26.COV2.S at low or high dose, single or two shots; several received placebo; per-sample allocation not given. Day 63 after the first vaccine or placebo injection was the time point for sampling. Using immunoSEQ multiplex PCR, the repertoire was profiled, and TCRdb retains in-frame clones only, with some absent. The table lists some 390,000 clones, approximately 91% of them singletons. The sequencing here drew on peripheral blood, taken in a trial of Ad26.COV2.S vaccine versus placebo. The receptors derive from a person between 18 and 59 years old who received the Ad26.COV2.S COVID-19 vaccine or a placebo.

This sequence joins TRBV5-5 and TRBJ2-2, with 8 bases that match TRBD1. CDR1 is SGHKS, CDR2 YYEKEE, per germline (reference sequence). The CDR3 runs to 16 residues. The V gene end was trimmed by 0 bases and the J gene end by 2 bases; junction bases not matched to a gene: 3. The CDR3 DNA follows: TGTGCCAGCAGCTTGGAGGGACAGGCTAACACCGGGGAGCTGTTTTTT. Amino acid sequence: CASSLEGQANTGELFF.

The chain combines TRBV12-3 or TRBV12-4 with TRBJ1-2, with D uncertain. V was clipped by 4 bases and J by 2 bases, with 8 bases between them. The CDR3 extends over 13 amino acids. CDR3 in DNA: TGTGCCAGCAGTTGGTCAGAAAACTATGGCTACACCTTC. Protein product: CASSWSENYGYTF.

The V gene is TRBV2, the J gene TRBJ1-1, with D perhaps TRBD1 (5 bases). The V gene's germline CDR1 is SNHLY and CDR2 FYNNEI. Trimming cost V 7 bases and J 0 bases, with 9 bases left between them. The CDR3 consists of 13 residues. This CDR3 is CASNRQLNTEAFF. CDR3 bases: TGTGCCAGCAATCGACAGTTGAACACTGAAGCTTTCTTT.

The chain has TRBV19 and TRBJ1-2; 8 bases are a match to TRBD1. CDR1 and CDR2 from the germline V gene are LNHDA and SQIVND (reference sequence). CDR3 size: 13 residues. Trimming cost V 5 bases and J 8 bases; bases outside gene matches: 7. The CDR3 sequence is CASSFRQGAGYTF. CDR3 bases: TGTGCCAGTAGTTTCCGGCAGGGGGCAGGCTACACCTTC.

Comment on this clone: Different DNA sequences within this sample yield the same CDR3. CDR3 sequence: CASSLGGNTEAFF. CDR3 nucleotide sequence: TGTGCCAGCAGTTTAGGGGGGAACACTGAAGCTTTCTTT. The chain carries TRBV12-3 or TRBV12-4 and TRBJ1-1; unclear D gene. V lost 1 base and J lost 1, with 4 bases in between. The CDR3 spans 13 residues.

The chain carries TRBV19 and TRBJ2-5; D tentatively reads TRBD1 or TRBD2 (5 bases each). The germline V gene has CDR1 LNHDA and CDR2 SQIVND (reference sequence). Trimming removed 3 bases at V and 1 base at J, with 15 bases between. CDR3 size: 16 residues. CDR3 nucleotide sequence: TGTGCCAGTAGTATCCCGGGACGGGCAGGCCAAGAGACCCAGTACTTC. Its translation is CASSIPGRAGQETQYF.

This chain joins TRBV3-1 (or the pseudogene TRBV3-2) and TRBJ2-1; 9 bases fit TRBD2. Germline trimming cut 0 bases from V and 4 bases from J; bases unmatched to any gene: 7. Germline CDR1 and CDR2: LGHDT and YNNKEL (reference sequence). The CDR3 totals 17 residues. As DNA, the CDR3 is TGTGCCAGCAGCCAAGATCTTAATAGCGGGGGATACAATGAGCAGTTCTTC. As protein: CASSQDLNSGGYNEQFF.

The V call is TRBV7-6, the J call TRBJ2-3; 7 nucleotides align to TRBD1. Germline assignment: CDR1 SGHVS and CDR2 FNYEAQ. The junction had 7 bases not matched to a gene; V was cut back by 6 bases and J by 1 base. The CDR3 is 15 amino acids. Here the CDR3 DNA reads TGTGCCAGCAGTGAGGGGGCATCTGGCACAGATACGCAGTATTTT. Encoded protein: CASSEGASGTDTQYF.

J is TRBJ2-1 and V is TRBV11-3, with TRBD2 matching 10 bases. There are 15 residues in the CDR3. CDR1 SGHNT and CDR2 YENEEA come from the germline V gene. The ends lost 5 bases at V and 2 bases at J; junction bases unmatched: 3. The CDR3 sequence: CASSTSGGAYNEQFF. The CDR3 nucleotides are TGTGCCAGCAGCACCAGCGGGGGGGCCTACAATGAGCAGTTCTTC.

V is TRBV4-3 and J is TRBJ1-6; D is unresolved. This CDR3 spans 16 amino acids. The germline V gene has CDR1 LGHNA and CDR2 YSLEER. Trimming shortened V by 0 bases and J by 0 bases, and 6 bases separated the two germline ends. CDR3 coding DNA: TGCGCCAGCAGCCAAGAGGGGAGCTCCTATAATTCACCCCTCCACTTT. Translating gives CASSQEGSSYNSPLHF.

The chain has TRBV7-9 and TRBJ2-5; unclear D gene. The germline V and J ends were trimmed by 10 bases and 5 bases, with 17 bases remaining between them. The germline V gene encodes CDR1 SEHNR and CDR2 FQNEAQ (reference sequence). This CDR3 spans 13 amino acids. The CDR3 here is CATSRLPVETQYF. DNA of the CDR3: TGTGCCACGTCTCGGCTGCCCGTGGAGACCCAGTACTTC. Combining the CDR3 with reference TRBV7-9 and TRBJ2-5 gives the whole variable domain DTGVSQNPRHKITKRGQNVTFRCDPISEHNRLYWYRQTLGQGPEFLTYFQNEAQLEKSRLLSDRFSAERPKGSFSTLEIQRTEQGDSAMYLCATSRLPVETQYFGPGTRLLVL.

The chain has TRBV11-2 and TRBJ2-2, with D perhaps matching TRBD2 (5 bases). Germline lookup yields CDR1 SGHAT and CDR2 FQNNGV. V was pared by 0 bases and J by 5 bases, with 7 bases between. CDR3 length: 14 residues. CDR3 nucleotide sequence: TGTGCCAGCAGCTTAGACAGAGGGACCGGGGAGCTGTTTTTT. Its protein product is CASSLDRGTGELFF.

This chain joins TRBV4-1 and TRBJ1-5, with 7 nucleotides matching TRBD1. In germline, CDR1 is MGHRA, CDR2 YSYEKL. The CDR3 length is 16 residues. After removal of 3 bases from V and 4 bases from J, the junction contained 9 bases not matched to a gene. The CDR3 sequence: CASSHPRGDRNQPQHF. The CDR3, as DNA: TGCGCCAGCAGCCACCCCAGGGGGGACAGAAATCAGCCCCAGCATTTT.

The genes are TRBV27 and TRBJ1-5; 9 nucleotides line up with TRBD1. The germline gives CDR1 MNHEY, CDR2 SMNVEV (reference sequence). CDR3 size: 13 residues. J gave up 6 bases and V 8 bases, and 5 bases lay outside the gene matches. The CDR3: CASGHRGLQPQHF. The CDR3, as DNA: TGTGCCAGCGGCCACAGGGGGCTTCAGCCCCAGCATTTT.

The chain has TRBV11-2 and TRBJ1-5; unclear D gene. CDR1 SGHAT and CDR2 FQNNGV come from the germline V gene. Trimming shortened V by 4 bases and J by 2 bases, and 6 bases separated the two germline ends. This CDR3 spans 13 amino acids. This CDR3 is CASSSTGNQPQHF. Here the CDR3 DNA reads TGTGCCAGCAGCTCCACTGGCAATCAGCCCCAGCATTTT. Variable domain in full (rest from reference TRBV11-2 and TRBJ1-5): EAGVAQSPRYKIIEKRQSVAFWCNPISGHATLYWYQQILGQGPKLLIQFQNNGVVDDSQLPKDRFSAERLKGVDSTLKIQPAKLEDSAVYLCASSSTGNQPQHFGDGTRLSIL.

The chain employs TRBV3-1 (or the pseudogene TRBV3-2) and TRBJ2-7; perhaps TRBD2 as D (6 bases). The germline gives CDR1 LGHDT, CDR2 YNNKEL (reference sequence). There are 13 residues in the CDR3. The germline V and J ends were trimmed by 4 bases and 5 bases, with 12 bases remaining between them. The CDR3 loop is CASSRPGRHEQYF. The CDR3 DNA is TGTGCCAGCAGCCGCCCAGGGAGGCACGAGCAGTACTTC.

The CDR3 reads CASSEGGGVGNQPQHF. In nucleotides, the CDR3 is TGTGCCAGCAGTGAAGGCGGAGGGGTTGGCAATCAGCCCCAGCATTTT. The chain recombines TRBV6-1 with TRBJ1-5; weak D call: TRBD1 (5 bases). The germline gives CDR1 MNHNS, CDR2 SASEGT. V was clipped by 1 base and J by 2 bases, with 12 bases between them. The CDR3 is 16 amino acids.

A remark on this clone: The junction shows a germline mismatch at one end, possibly a read error. This rearrangement joins TRBV25-1 to TRBJ2-5, with 7 bases that match TRBD2. The CDR3 covers 10 residues. Looked up from germline, CDR1 is MGHDK and CDR2 is SYGVNS. Here the CDR3 reads CASSGTTSHF. In nucleotides, the CDR3 is TGTGCCAGCAGTGGGACGACTAGCCACTTC.